These 16 T cell receptor beta chains share one sample of origin, sequenced in a study of T-cell reconstitution after alpha-beta-depleted transplantation in children. Unique molecular identifiers were used to barcode this TCRbeta library. TCRdb reprocessed the PCR reads via MiXCR and lists one record per CDR3 protein. The sample consists of 800,000 to 1,000,000 distinct CDR3 sequences, less than 30% of them appearing once. The sample consisted of PBMCs, mostly from graft donor cells, taken 360 days after TCRalphabeta/CD19-depleted stem cell transplant. These receptors came from a boy in the first two years of life who had a stem cell transplant for SCID, so the T cells may come from the graft donor.

The rearrangement uses TRBV6-2 or TRBV6-3 and TRBJ2-1; weak D call: TRBD1 (6 bases). Germline loops: CDR1 MNHEY, CDR2 SVGEGT. V was clipped by 4 bases and J by 6 bases, with 28 bases between them. The CDR3 runs 19 residues. The CDR3 loop reads CASSSILKLQGGTSNEQFF. For the CDR3, the DNA is TGTGCCAGCAGTTCCATCCTAAAGTTACAGGGTGGAACCTCCAATGAGCAGTTCTTC.

This clonotype was seen a single time. The CDR3 coding sequence is TGTGCCAGCAGCTTAGGCTTGAGGGGGCTTGATGGGTACCAGCCCCAGCATTTT. This sequence encodes CASSLGLRGLDGYQPQHF. The chain uses TRBV7-8 and TRBJ1-5; 7 bases map to TRBD1. This CDR3 spans 18 amino acids. J gave up 7 bases and V 1 base, and 16 bases lay outside the gene matches. CDR1 is SGHVS, CDR2 FQNEAQ, per germline.

This clonotype appeared many times. J is TRBJ2-7 and V is TRBV3-1, with D perhaps being TRBD1 or TRBD2 (5 bases each). From germline, CDR1 is LGHDT and CDR2 YNNKEL (reference sequence). Trimming left V 0 bases short and J 6 bases short, with 12 bases between. The CDR3 is made up of 14 amino acids. The CDR3 region is CASSQDSRGGEQYF. For the CDR3, the DNA is TGTGCCAGCAGCCAAGATTCCCGGGGCGGCGAGCAGTACTTC.

The rearrangement links TRBV11-2 to TRBJ1-1; 7 bases line up with TRBD1. The V and J ends lost 5 bases and 8 bases, in that order; junction bases with no gene match: 8. The CDR3 is 13 amino acids. CDR1 is SGHAT and CDR2 is FQNNGV in the germline V gene. For the CDR3, the DNA is TGTGCCAGCAGCGCGACGACAGGGACCGAAGCTTTCTTT. This gives the protein CASSATTGTEAFF.

This clonotype came up once. The CDR3: CASSFSGGPADTQYF. CDR3 DNA: TGCGCCAGCAGCTTCTCGGGGGGGCCCGCAGATACGCAGTATTTT. The genes are TRBV5-1 and TRBJ2-3, with 8 positions matching TRBD2. Germline CDR1 reads SGHRS; CDR2 reads YFSETQ. Trimming took 2 bases from V and 4 from J; bases not matched to a gene: 6. The CDR3 spans 15 residues.

This clonotype has more than one count but fewer than ten. This chain connects TRBV5-1 to TRBJ2-6, with a possible D match to TRBD1 (5 bases). CDR1 is SGHRS, CDR2 YFSETQ, per germline. Trimming removed 0 bases at V and 2 bases at J, with 9 bases between. CDR3 size: 16 residues. CDR3 protein: CASSLGAGTGANVLTF. DNA for the CDR3: TGCGCCAGCAGCTTGGGGGCAGGGACTGGGGCCAACGTCCTGACTTTC. Full variable domain (rest looked up from reference TRBV5-1 and TRBJ2-6): KAGVTQTPRYLIKTRGQQVTLSCSPISGHRSVSWYQQTPGQGLQFLFEYFSETQRNKGNFPGRFSGRQFSNSRSEMNVSTLELGDSALYLCASSLGAGTGANVLTFGAGSRLTVL.

This clonotype was detected a few times. V and J are TRBV28 and TRBJ1-4; D not certain. Trimming pared 4 bases from V and 7 bases from J, leaving 19 bases between. Germline CDR1 reads MDHEN; CDR2 reads SYDVKM. The CDR3 totals 16 residues. CDR3 nucleotide sequence: TGTGCCAGCAGTTCCTCCTCGAGTGGGTTTGGTGAAAAACTGTTTTTT. Its protein is CASSSSSSGFGEKLFF.

This clonotype appeared a few times. This chain joins TRBV12-3 or TRBV12-4 and TRBJ2-7, with D perhaps TRBD1 (6 bases). The CDR3 loop spans 14 amino acids. The ends were cut back, 5 bases at V and 5 bases at J, with 16 bases in the middle. Written as DNA, the CDR3 is TGTGCCAGCAGTCCGTTCACAGGGTACGACGAGCAGTACTTC. Amino acids: CASSPFTGYDEQYF.

This clonotype was counted many times. The chain joins TRBV27 to TRBJ1-2; tentatively, D is TRBD1 (5 bases). Germline V gene lookup returns CDR1 MNHEY and CDR2 SMNVEV (reference sequence). V dropped 5 bases and J dropped 5 bases, with 9 bases sitting between them. The CDR3 is made up of 12 amino acids. The DNA for the CDR3 is TGTGCCAGCAGTACGGGGGGGTATGGCTACACCTTC. Its translation: CASSTGGYGYTF.

The chain employs TRBV20-1 and TRBJ2-7; TRBD1 matches 9 bases. Losses at the gene ends were 7 bases for V and 4 bases for J; bases not matched to a gene: 11. There are 14 residues in the CDR3. From germline, CDR1 is DFQATT and CDR2 SNEGSKA (reference sequence). In nucleotides, the CDR3 is TGCAGTGTTTTGGGGGGGACAGGGAGGTACGAGCAGTACTTC. Protein: CSVLGGTGRYEQYF.

This clonotype was counted a few times. This chain links TRBV12-3 or TRBV12-4 with TRBJ1-4; possible D gene TRBD1, 5 bases. The CDR3 length is 14 residues. The ends were cut back, 5 bases at V and 6 bases at J, with 13 bases in the middle. Written as DNA, the CDR3 is TGTGCCAGCAGTACCAGGGTTAGGGATGAAAAACTGTTTTTT. As protein: CASSTRVRDEKLFF.

The CDR3 DNA reads as TGTGCCAGCAGTGAAGGGACAGGGAAGGGGAACACTGAAGCTTTCTTT. This encodes CASSEGTGKGNTEAFF. The genes are TRBV25-1 and TRBJ1-1; 9 nucleotides align to TRBD1. The germline gives CDR1 MGHDK, CDR2 SYGVNS. CDR3 length equals 16 residues. Trimming cost V 2 bases and J 1 base; bases outside gene matches: 5.

The rearrangement joins TRBV6-1 to TRBJ1-5; maybe TRBD1 (6 bases). The CDR3 extends over 15 amino acids. Deletions cut 6 bases from V and 2 bases from J, with 14 bases between. Germline assignment: CDR1 MNHNS and CDR2 SASEGT. The CDR3 here is CASRQQGKGNQPQHF. The CDR3, as DNA: TGTGCCAGCAGACAACAGGGTAAGGGCAATCAGCCCCAGCATTTT.

This clonotype came up once. This chain links TRBV21-1 with TRBJ2-5; the DNA was not used to check the table's D call, TRBD2. TRBV21-1 represents a pseudogene. This CDR3 is 18 amino acids long. The CDR3 here is CASSTGTSGGPYQETQYF. The DNA for the CDR3 is TGTGCCAGCAGCACCGGGACTAGCGGGGGTCCGTACCAAGAGACCCAGTACTTC.

The rearrangement links TRBV4-1 to TRBJ2-3; D remains ambiguous. Germline V CDR1 and CDR2: MGHRA, YSYEKL. There are 17 residues in the CDR3. With 3 bases removed from V and 0 bases from J, the gap between germline ends came to 16 bases. DNA of the CDR3: TGCGCCAGCAGCCAGCTAGACTGGCTCCTTAGCACAGATACGCAGTATTTT. This gives the protein CASSQLDWLLSTDTQYF.

This clonotype has only a few counts. This sequence joins TRBV28 and TRBJ2-7, with D tentatively TRBD1 or TRBD2 (6 bases each). The CDR3 runs 14 residues. Germline V gene lookup returns CDR1 MDHEN and CDR2 SYDVKM. V was cut by 1 base and J by 5 bases, with 12 bases left in between. DNA for the CDR3: TGTGCCAGCAGTTTATACCGGGGGCACAACGAGCAGTACTTC. The encoded protein is CASSLYRGHNEQYF.